This is a list of T cell receptor beta chains from one sample in a study of T cells in Graves' hyperthyroidism and ophthalmopathy. MiXCR, applied by TCRdb to the multiplex PCR reads, yields one record per CDR3 protein. The data hold fewer than 750,000 distinct CDR3 sequences, with more than 12% observed a single time. Sequenced sample: blood. These receptors all come from a woman aged 50 to 65 with Graves' ophthalmopathy. Each CDR3 is given with its conserved first and last residue. The D gene is left open where the match is weak. Clone size is not always given. Where it is, it says once, few, many or a class for expanded clones.

D: -; J: TRBJ1-1; V: TRBV28; size: many; CDR3: CASSLSDGEAFF; DNA: TGTGCCAGCAGTTTATCCGACGGTGAAGCTTTCTTT
D: TRBD2; J: TRBJ2-3; V: TRBV7-3; size: many; CDR3: CASGPSSGSGGTQYF; DNA: TGTGCCAGCGGACCATCTAGCGGGAGTGGCGGGACGCAGTATTTT
D: -; J: TRBJ2-3; V: TRBV2; size: many; CDR3: CASAVPPAATQYF; DNA: TGTGCCAGCGCCGTCCCTCCCGCCGCTACGCAGTATTTT
D: TRBD2; J: TRBJ2-1; V: TRBV20-1; size: many; CDR3: CSARIPLGLAGEPNEQFF; DNA: TGCAGTGCTAGAATCCCCCTGGGACTAGCGGGAGAACCAAATGAGCAGTTCTTC
D: -; J: TRBJ2-5; V: TRBV30; size: many; CDR3: CAWSSETQYF; DNA: TGTGCCTGGAGTTCTGAGACCCAGTACTTC
D: TRBD1; J: TRBJ1-1; V: TRBV19; size: -; CDR3: CASRRTGGSEAFF; DNA: TGTGCCAGTAGGAGGACAGGGGGCTCTGAAGCTTTCTTT
D: -; J: TRBJ1-1; V: TRBV5-5; size: many; CDR3: CASSLGGAPEAFF; DNA: TGTGCCAGCAGCTTAGGGGGGGCCCCTGAAGCTTTCTTT
D: TRBD1; J: TRBJ1-1; V: TRBV5-1; size: many; CDR3: CASSPDRGLDEAFF; DNA: TGCGCCAGCAGCCCGGACAGGGGGCTCGATGAAGCTTTCTTT
D: -; J: TRBJ2-7; V: TRBV2; size: many; CDR3: CASRADQSYEQYF; DNA: TGTGCCAGCAGGGCGGATCAGAGCTACGAGCAGTACTTC
D: TRBD2; J: TRBJ2-3; V: TRBV7-3; size: many; CDR3: CASSSPSGSTDTQYF; DNA: TGTGCCAGCAGCTCTCCTAGCGGGAGCACAGATACGCAGTATTTT
D: -; J: TRBJ2-6; V: TRBV6-9; size: -; CDR3: CASSFGTGANVLTF; DNA: TGTGCCAGCAGTTTCGGGACTGGGGCCAACGTCCTGACTTTC
D: TRBD1; J: TRBJ2-1; V: TRBV20-1; size: many; CDR3: CSAWDSYYNEQFF; DNA: TGCAGTGCTTGGGACAGTTACTACAATGAGCAGTTCTTC
D: -; J: TRBJ2-7; V: TRBV7-2; size: many; CDR3: CASSLNPAGPTREQYF; DNA: TGTGCCAGCAGCTTAAACCCCGCCGGTCCTACGCGTGAGCAGTACTTC
D: TRBD2; J: TRBJ2-1; V: TRBV12-3/TRBV12-4; size: many; CDR3: CASSLGAGVLANEQFF; DNA: TGTGCCAGCAGTTTAGGCGCGGGAGTTTTGGCAAATGAGCAGTTCTTC
D: TRBD2; J: TRBJ2-2; V: TRBV20-1; size: few; CDR3: CSARGTSGSGELFF; DNA: TGCAGTGCTAGAGGGACTAGCGGGTCCGGGGAGCTGTTTTTT
D: TRBD2; J: TRBJ2-3; V: TRBV5-1; size: many; CDR3: CASSPGGGPDTQYF; DNA: TGCGCCAGCAGCCCCGGGGGAGGGCCAGATACGCAGTATTTT
D: -; J: TRBJ1-5; V: TRBV20-1; size: many; CDR3: CSASLGTVNQPQHF; DNA: TGCAGTGCTAGCCTGGGGACGGTCAATCAGCCCCAGCATTTT
D: TRBD2; J: TRBJ2-3; V: TRBV5-1; size: many; CDR3: CASSLATASGSTDTQYF; DNA: TGCGCCAGCAGCTTGGCAACGGCTAGCGGGAGCACAGATACGCAGTATTTT
D: -; J: TRBJ1-1; V: TRBV20-1; size: -; CDR3: CSASLGVNTEAFF; DNA: TGCAGTGCTAGTTTGGGGGTGAACACTGAAGCTTTCTTT
D: -; J: TRBJ1-3; V: TRBV7-2; size: -; CDR3: CASSLFAGESLSGNTIYF; DNA: TGTGCCAGCAGCTTATTCGCAGGGGAATCTCTTTCTGGAAACACCATATATTTT
D: TRBD2; J: TRBJ2-7; V: TRBV28; size: -; CDR3: CASSLGGIAGAIYEQYF; DNA: TGTGCCAGCAGCCTGGGGGGAATAGCGGGAGCTATTTACGAGCAGTACTTC
D: -; J: TRBJ2-3; V: TRBV28; size: many; CDR3: CASRAGGPNTATQYF; DNA: TGTGCCAGCAGGGCCGGGGGACCCAACACAGCTACGCAGTATTTT
D: TRBD2; J: TRBJ2-1; V: TRBV28; size: many; CDR3: CASSTTSGSSYNEQFF; DNA: TGTGCCAGCAGTACTACTAGCGGAAGCTCCTACAATGAGCAGTTCTTC
D: -; J: TRBJ1-2; V: TRBV19; size: -; CDR3: CASSIQAGDEDGYTF; DNA: TGTGCCAGTAGTATTCAGGCAGGGGACGAGGATGGCTACACCTTC
D: -; J: TRBJ1-3; V: TRBV7-6; size: many; CDR3: CASSLGPAGLGNTIYF; DNA: TGTGCCAGCAGCTTAGGTCCGGCAGGGTTGGGAAACACCATATATTTT
D: -; J: TRBJ2-7; V: TRBV4-3; size: -; CDR3: CASSQDGATAGEQYF; DNA: TGCGCCAGCAGCCAAGATGGCGCAACGGCGGGCGAGCAGTACTTC